The text below deals with one T cell receptor (beta chain). The method was immunoSEQ multiplex PCR; TCRdb's version includes in-frame clones alone and lacks a portion of them. This sample has approximately 31,000 clones, with just over 90% found just once. The data are from a study of T cell changes during pregnancy in multiple sclerosis. This CDR3 contains 15 residues. Germline V CDR1 and CDR2: WSHSY, SAAADI. V was clipped by 4 bases and J by 2 bases, with 13 bases between them. This chain joins TRBV10-2 and TRBJ2-3; D might be TRBD1 (6 bases). This receptor was obtained from a female donor with multiple sclerosis, enrolled in a pregnancy study. The material sequenced was CD8+ T cells from peripheral blood mononuclear cells, taken in the second trimester of pregnancy. The CDR3 DNA reads as TGCGCCAGCAGTGGGACAGTGATACTCACAGATACGCAGTATTTT. It translates to CASSGTVILTDTQYF.